What follows describes a single TCR beta chain. The data derive from a study of blood T cell repertoires in COVID-19. Study overall: Material from acute and convalescent COVID-19 was sourced from the United States, Italy and Spain. PBMCs, B-cell-depleted T cells, or T cells were the source of the cDNA or gDNA that made up the material.

Per the original data handling: Reference gene primer amplification gave estimated nucleated cell counts. TCRdb's table, derived via immunoSEQ multiplex PCR, lists solely in-frame clones and lacks some. That table furnishes V, J and clone size, whereas the DNA furnished D and trimming. In the table there are approximately 89,000 clones, 60% to 85% of which are singletons. Sequencing used peripheral blood. The source of this sequence is a human donor in a cohort sampled during active COVID-19.

CDR3 sequence: CASSLRRGNEQFF. As DNA, the CDR3 is TGTGCCAGCAGCTTAAGGCGCGGGAACGAGCAGTTCTTC. The chain carries TRBV7-3 and TRBJ2-1, with a tentative D call TRBD2 (6 bases). Per the germline V gene, CDR1 is SGHTA and CDR2 is FQGTGA. V shed 1 base and J shed 10 bases, with 11 bases lying between them. The CDR3 has 13 residues.